These 15 T cell receptor delta chains originate from one sample sequenced in a study of gamma-delta T cells after stem cell transplantation. TCRdb reanalysed the RT-PCR reads with CATT. The data hold about 1,600 delta-chain clones, with about 5.6% observed a single time. Sequencing used gamma-delta T cells. The receptors shown here come from a human donor. It is not recorded whose cells these are; they may come from a transplant donor.

This clone occurred a few times. TCRdb's protein, taken from a much larger clone, differs from this DNA's translation at residue 7, likely owing to a read error; the protein displayed comes from the DNA. The V call is TRDV1, the J call TRDJ1; D remains ambiguous. The CDR3 is 18 amino acids. From germline, CDR1 is TSWWSYY and CDR2 QGS. V gave up 4 bases and J gave up 1 base, with 22 bases separating them. CDR3 in DNA: TGTGCTCTTGGGGGCTCACCTCCGATTTGGATTTTCACCGATAAACTCATCTTT. It specifies CALGGSPPIWIFTDKLIF.

In regard to this clone: TCRdb's listed protein matches a much larger clone and diverges from this DNA's translation at residue 5, likely through a read error; the protein shown comes from the DNA. The rearrangement joins TRDV1 to TRDJ1, with TRDD3 identical over 8 bases. Germline V lookup: CDR1 TSWWSYY, CDR2 QGS. The CDR3 totals 20 residues. V dropped 4 bases and J dropped 0; count of bases not matched to a gene: 19. CDR3 amino acids: CALGGLRPGGVPLYTDKLIF. The CDR3 region has the DNA TGTGCTCTTGGGGGACTGAGGCCTGGGGGAGTCCCTTTGTACACCGATAAACTCATCTTT.

The V gene is TRDV1, the J gene TRDJ1; 11 bases are shared with TRDD3. Germline V gene lookup returns CDR1 TSWWSYY and CDR2 QGS. Losses at the gene ends were 6 bases for V and 0 bases for J; bases not matched to a gene: 15. The CDR3 has 19 residues. CDR3 DNA: TGTGCTCTTGGCTTCCTACGCTGGGGGATACATGGGTACACCGATAAACTCATCTTT. Its protein product is CALGFLRWGIHGYTDKLIF.

By sample fraction, this clone is large. Within the sample, other DNA sequences also encode this same CDR3. This chain uses TRDV1 with TRDJ1, with TRDD3 identical over 8 bases. Germline loops: CDR1 TSWWSYY, CDR2 QGS. The CDR3 spans 17 residues. Germline trimming cut 2 bases from V and 7 bases from J; bases unmatched to any gene: 15. This CDR3 reads CALGETGIRPYTGKLIF. CDR3 nucleotides: TGTGCTCTTGGGGAAACCGGGATACGTCCTTACACGGGTAAACTCATCTTT.

Only a few counts were recorded for this clone. The mismatch at residue 13 between this DNA's translation and the TCRdb protein of a much larger clone likely reflects a read error; the protein shown is translated from the DNA. V usage is TRDV2 and J usage is TRDJ1; 13 nucleotides align to TRDD3. Germline-derived CDR1 and CDR2 are GEAIGNYY and EKD. This CDR3 contains 20 residues. The ends lost 3 bases at V and 3 bases at J; junction bases unmatched: 18. In DNA form, the CDR3 reads TGTGCCTGTGACCTACTGGGGGATACGCGAAGGAGAGACTGGTCCGATAAACTCATCTTT. This translates into CACDLLGDTRRRDWSDKLIF.

This clone was counted between two and nine times. For this DNA, TCRdb reports the protein of a much larger clone, which diverges at residue 4, most likely from a read error; the protein presented here is translated directly from the DNA. The chain employs TRDV1 and TRDJ2; tentative D call: TRDD3 (5 bases). CDR3 length equals 15 residues. Trimming took off 7 bases at V and 0 bases at J, with 12 bases between the two ends. Germline loops: CDR1 TSWWSYY, CDR2 QGS. CDR3 in DNA: TGTGCTCTTGAGACGGAGGGATCTTTGACAGCACAACTCTTCTTT. This encodes CALETEGSLTAQLFF.

This clone was recorded at least ten times. A read error likely explains this, since a far larger clone differs by one base. The sample carries other DNA sequences with the same CDR3. The V gene is TRDV1, the J gene TRDJ2; the D gene is possibly TRDD3 (5 bases). The CDR3 sequence is 15 residues long. Looked up from germline, CDR1 is TSWWSYY and CDR2 is QGS. The CDR3 protein is CALGTEGSLTAQLFF. In nucleotides, the CDR3 is TGTGCCCTTGGGACGGAGGGATCTTTGACAGCACAACTCTTCTTT.

Within the sample, this clone is medium-sized. With a far larger clone one base away, a read error is the likely cause. The chain has TRDV1 and TRDJ2; D might be TRDD3 (5 bases). Trimming stripped 1 base from V and 1 base from J, with 28 bases between. Looked up from germline, CDR1 is TSWWSYY and CDR2 is QGS. This CDR3 is 22 amino acids long. The CDR3 loop reads CALGEPHSGLEVPRFLTAQLFF. In nucleotides, the CDR3 is TGTGCTCTTGGGGAACCACACTCGGGACTGGAGGTCCCACGCTTTTTGACAGCACAACTCTTCTTT.

This clone has a handful of counts. The protein held in TCRdb is that of a much larger clone and does not match this DNA's translation at residue 6, likely because of a read error; the protein shown is translated from the DNA. The chain carries TRDV1 and TRDJ1, with D unclear. V lost 1 base, J lost 0 bases, and 9 bases lay in between. CDR1 is TSWWSYY, CDR2 QGS, per germline. The CDR3 contains 15 residues. The CDR3 here is CALGEPVVNTDKLIF. The CDR3 DNA reads TGTGCTCTTGGGGAACCCGTAGTAAACACCGATAAACTCATCTTT.

As to this clone: An end of the junction differs from the germline gene, which may be a read error. The chain is built from TRDV1 and TRDJ1, with TRDD3 as a possible D gene (5 bases). This CDR3 has 17 residues. CDR1 is TSWWSYY and CDR2 is QGS in the germline V gene. CDR3 coding DNA: TGTGCCCTTGGGGAACTGACATACGGACCCGACGCCGATAAACTCATCTTT. Protein sequence: CALGELTYGPDADKLIF.

V gene TRDV2 combines with J gene TRDJ1; 12 bases line up with TRDD3. Germline V CDR1 and CDR2: GEAIGNYY, EKD. CDR3 length: 19 amino acids. Germline trimming cut 0 bases from V and 2 bases from J; bases unmatched to any gene: 12. The CDR3 here is CACDTVAGGYARVTDKLIF. For the CDR3, the DNA is TGTGCCTGTGACACCGTCGCTGGGGGATACGCCCGGGTAACCGATAAACTCATCTTT.

This clone was detected a few times. The chain is built from TRDV2 and TRDJ2, with 11 bases lining up with TRDD3. In germline, CDR1 is GEAIGNYY, CDR2 EKD. V lost 1 base and J lost 8; bases outside the gene matches: 17. The CDR3 extends over 19 amino acids. CDR3 residues: CACDTVVSLGDTEIAQLFF. CDR3 coding DNA: TGTGCCTGTGACACGGTAGTGTCCCTGGGGGATACAGAAATCGCACAACTCTTCTTT.

V is TRDV2 and J is TRDJ1, with 11 bases fitting TRDD3. The CDR3 is made up of 18 amino acids. Germline values: CDR1 GEAIGNYY, CDR2 EKD. The J segment lost 3 bases and the V segment lost 0 bases, leaving 11 bases of the junction unmatched. The CDR3 DNA is TGTGCCTGTGACACCGTAAGTGGGGGATACGCTCGTTCCGATAAACTCATCTTT. Amino acids: CACDTVSGGYARSDKLIF.

In its sample, this clone ranks as large. Different DNA sequences within this sample yield the same CDR3. The chain recombines TRDV1 with TRDJ1; 7 nucleotides match TRDD3. Germline loops: CDR1 TSWWSYY, CDR2 QGS. Trimming at V came to 1 base and at J to 0 bases, leaving 8 bases not matched to a gene. The CDR3 consists of 17 residues. The CDR3 region is CALGEPGGSEDTDKLIF. As DNA, the CDR3 is TGTGCTCTTGGGGAACCCGGGGGATCGGAGGACACCGATAAACTCATCTTT.

For this clone: TCRdb assigns this DNA the protein of a much larger clone, which departs from its translation at residue 13; this likely reflects a read error, and the protein shown comes from translating the DNA. V gene TRDV2 combines with J gene TRDJ1; TRDD3 matches at 13 bases. This CDR3 spans 20 amino acids. The V gene end was trimmed by 3 bases and the J gene end by 3 bases; junction bases not matched to a gene: 18. CDR1 and CDR2 (germline): GEAIGNYY, EKD. Here the CDR3 reads CACDLLGDTRRRSWSDKLIF. DNA for the CDR3: TGTGCCTGTGACCTACTGGGGGATACGCGAAGGAGAAGCTGGTCCGATAAACTCATCTTT.